This T cell receptor (beta chain) was captured by sequencing in a study of tumor and adjacent non-tumor tissue in lung cancer. Study summary: The patients, 10 men and a few women, were about 31 to 76 with stage I to III disease. Study findings and constraints: TCR diversity was significantly greater in tumor than normal lung tissue.

The library came from three nested PCR rounds adapted from ARM-PCR protocols. One entry per CDR3 protein, called by TCRdb with MiXCR from the multiplex PCR reads. The sample consists of 60,000 to 85,000 distinct CDR3 sequences, less than 85% of them appearing once. As for this clonotype: Its specificity is not known. A read error may account for a junction end that differs from germline.

The germline gives CDR1 ENHRY, CDR2 SYGVKD. This CDR3 has 15 residues. No cell sorting was done before RNA was extracted from the tissue. This non-tumor lung sample came from over 3 cm beyond the tumor edge. Chemotherapy-naive patients with new lung cancer underwent thoracic surgery in China, August–November 2014. The rearrangement joins TRBV10-3 to TRBJ1-1, with D perhaps TRBD1 (6 bases). Sample: distant non-tumor lung tissue. The receptor was derived from a man between 65 and 80 years old with non-small cell lung cancer. The CDR3 spells CGISEPQGQVTEAFF. For the CDR3, the DNA is TGCGGCATCAGTGAGCCTCAGGGGCAAGTCACTGAAGCTTTCTTT.